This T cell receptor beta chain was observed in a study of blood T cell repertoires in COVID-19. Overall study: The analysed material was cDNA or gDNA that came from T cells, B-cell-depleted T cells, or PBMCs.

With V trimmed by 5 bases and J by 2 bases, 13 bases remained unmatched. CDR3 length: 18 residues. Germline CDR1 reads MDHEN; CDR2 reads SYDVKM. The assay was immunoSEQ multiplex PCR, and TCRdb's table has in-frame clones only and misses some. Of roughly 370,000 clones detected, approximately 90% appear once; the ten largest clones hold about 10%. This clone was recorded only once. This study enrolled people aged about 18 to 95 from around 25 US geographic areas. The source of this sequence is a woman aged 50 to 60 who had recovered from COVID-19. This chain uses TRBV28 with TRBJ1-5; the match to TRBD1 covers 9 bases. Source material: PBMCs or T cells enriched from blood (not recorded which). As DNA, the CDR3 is TGTGCCAGCAGTAACTTACCGGGACAGGGATTAGGCAATCAGCCCCAGCATTTT. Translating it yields CASSNLPGQGLGNQPQHF.